The subject of this entry is one T cell receptor (beta chain). This CDR3 spans 15 amino acids. Germline V CDR1 and CDR2: LGHDT, YNNKEL (reference sequence). Trimming shortened V by 3 bases and J by 0 bases, and 11 bases separated the two germline ends. This entry belongs to a study of blood T cell repertoires in COVID-19. Some clones are missing from TCRdb's copy, which holds only in-frame ones; the method was immunoSEQ multiplex PCR. The data contain about 300,000 clones, around 92% of them seen just once; the ten biggest clones take up 1.8%. This chain uses TRBV3-1 (or the pseudogene TRBV3-2) with TRBJ1-2; D is unresolved. The specimen sequenced was peripheral blood. The sequence came from a woman aged 25 to 39 with COVID-19, enrolled during active disease. CDR3 sequence reads: CASSQGWRANYGYTF. DNA for the CDR3: TGTGCCAGCAGCCAGGGGTGGAGGGCTAACTATGGCTACACCTTC.